This record covers a single T cell receptor beta chain. Its antigen is undetermined. The protocol was immunoSEQ multiplex PCR, while the TCRdb copy is restricted to in-frame clones and leaves out a portion. Of roughly 100,000 clones detected, approximately 94% appear once; the ten largest clones hold around 1.2%. CDR3 length equals 11 residues. The germline V gene has CDR1 MNHNY and CDR2 SVGAGI (reference sequence). V lost 6 bases, J lost 7 bases, and 10 bases lay in between. This sample is drawn from a study of graft-versus-host responses after intestinal transplantation. Whole-study results and caveats: GvH clone levels peaked in circulation, and this peak was associated with early post-transplant HvG declines.

The sequence came from a human donor who received an intestinal transplant. The chain combines TRBV6-6 with TRBJ2-7; D gene ambiguous. The sample here was unstimulated CD8+ T cells sorted from spleen or lymph node cells, taken before intestinal transplant. The CDR3 region has the DNA TGTGCCAGCAGGGGGTCGTGGGAGCAGTACTTC. This codes for CASRGSWEQYF.